One and the same sample provided the 7 T cell receptor beta chains below, sequenced in a study of blood T cell repertoires in COVID-19. TCRdb's copy holds only in-frame clones and misses some; the assay was immunoSEQ multiplex PCR. The repertoire includes 250,000 to 350,000 clones, roughly 89% of them detected once, and approximately 4.5% sits in the top ten. The sample taken for sequencing was PBMCs or T cells enriched from blood (not recorded which). The receptors shown here come from a woman between 18 and 29 years old with acute COVID-19.

The J gene is TRBJ2-3, the V gene TRBV29-1; 8 positions agree with TRBD1. The CDR3 extends over 14 amino acids. From germline, CDR1 is SQVTM and CDR2 ANQGSEA. With 6 bases clipped from V and 4 bases from J, the junction kept 9 bases outside the gene matches. Here the CDR3 DNA reads TGCAGCGTGGCAGGACAGGGAGGCGCAGATACGCAGTATTTT. Translated: CSVAGQGGADTQYF.

This chain connects TRBV9 to TRBJ2-1, with 9 bases lining up with TRBD2. Germline V gene data show CDR1 as SGDLS and CDR2 as YYNGEE. J was trimmed by 4 bases and V by 5 bases; bases with no gene match: 22. The CDR3 has 20 residues. The CDR3 DNA sequence: TGTGCCAGCAGTGGAGGGGGGCCATTCTGGACTAGCGTGTGGTACAATGAGCAGTTCTTC. It specifies CASSGGGPFWTSVWYNEQFF. The full variable domain, with the rest looked up from reference TRBV9 and TRBJ2-1, is DSGVTQTPKHLITATGQRVTLRCSPRSGDLSVYWYQQSLDQGLQFLIQYYNGEERAKGNILERFSAQQFPDLHSELNLSSLELGDSALYFCASSGGGPFWTSVWYNEQFFGPGTRLTVL.

The chain employs TRBV19 and TRBJ1-3; the D is unclear. The V end lost 3 bases, the J end lost 3 bases, and 3 bases lay between the germline ends. Germline CDR1 reads LNHDA; CDR2 reads SQIVND (reference sequence). CDR3 size: 12 residues. The CDR3 DNA is TGTGCCAGTAGTATTCATGGAAACACCATATATTTT. It codes for CASSIHGNTIYF.

This clone has only one observation. The chain combines TRBV12-3 or TRBV12-4 with TRBJ1-4; no reliable D call. The CDR3 has 11 residues. The V gene lost 6 bases and the J gene lost 8 bases, with 7 bases spanning the gap. The CDR3 here is CASRREEKLFF. DNA of the CDR3: TGTGCCAGCAGACGCGAAGAAAAACTGTTTTTT.

The CDR3 here is CASRPDSGTHEKLFF. CDR3 DNA sequence: TGCGCCAGCAGACCCGACAGCGGGACCCATGAAAAACTGTTTTTT. This chain links TRBV5-1 with TRBJ1-4; D perhaps matches TRBD1 (5 bases). CDR3 length: 15 residues. V was clipped by 5 bases and J by 6 bases, with 17 bases between them. Germline V gene data show CDR1 as SGHRS and CDR2 as YFSETQ.

This clone was found once. The CDR3 DNA reads as TGTGCCAGCAGTGACGGGAGGACCTACAATGAGCAGTTCTTC. This gives the protein CASSDGRTYNEQFF. The chain is built from TRBV2 and TRBJ2-1; 7 positions match TRBD2. This CDR3 comprises 14 residues. CDR1 and CDR2 (germline): SNHLY, FYNNEI. Trimming at V came to 3 bases and at J to 2 bases, leaving 1 base not matched to a gene.

The chain links TRBV14 to TRBJ2-7; a weak D match, TRBD1 (6 bases). The germline V and J ends were trimmed by 0 bases and 2 bases, with 14 bases remaining between them. CDR1 and CDR2 from the germline V gene are SGHDN and FVKESK. The CDR3 runs to 16 residues. The CDR3 region has the DNA TGTGCCAGCAGCCAAGACTCCACAGGGTTTCCCTACGAGCAGTACTTC. Protein product: CASSQDSTGFPYEQYF. The full variable domain, in which reference TRBV14 and TRBJ2-7 provide the parts outside the CDR3, is EAGVTQFPSHSVIEKGQTVTLRCDPISGHDNLYWYRRVMGKEIKFLLHFVKESKQDESGMPNNRFLAERTGGTYSTLKVQPAELEDSGVYFCASSQDSTGFPYEQYFGPGTRLTVT.